Listed below are T cell receptor beta chains from one sample, sequenced in a study of blood T cell repertoires in COVID-19. Method: immunoSEQ multiplex PCR; TCRdb's copy keeps in-frame clones and lacks some. The sample lists roughly 260,000 clones, approximately 90% occurring once. Material: PBMCs or T cells enriched from blood (not recorded which). The source is a human donor in a cohort exposed to, infected with or recovered from COVID-19 (not recorded which). The donor label of this sample is uncertain. Each CDR3 is given without its conserved first and last residue.

>TRBV11-2|TRBJ1-1
ASSPRAGNTEAF
>TRBV3-1/TRBV3-2|TRBJ2-7
ASSQGRERGSYEQY
>TRBV6-6|TRBJ1-2
ASSRGGGYGYT
>TRBV30|TRBJ1-1
ALLTGGRAEAF
>TRBV5-8|TRBJ2-2
ASRGHNTGELF
>TRBV18|TRBJ2-7
ASSPRAREGQY
>TRBV7-9|TRBJ1-1
ATVGGITWAEAF
>TRBV19|TRBJ2-2
ASSGSLAGGNTGELF
>TRBV6-2/TRBV6-3|TRBJ2-7
ASSYYRDLSYEQY
>TRBV7-9|TRBJ1-1
ASSLEGPGATEAF
>TRBV14|TRBJ1-2
ASSQDPAGSNYGYT
>TRBV2|TRBJ1-1
ASRRTLNTEAF
>TRBV7-8|TRBJ2-3
ASTESTITTDTQY
>TRBV19|TRBJ1-1
ASSWGQGATEAF
>TRBV12-3/TRBV12-4|TRBJ2-4
ASTFYRGDIQY
>TRBV5-1|TRBJ1-1
ASSSTGPGNTEAF